This T cell receptor (beta chain) was identified during a study of T cell changes during pregnancy in multiple sclerosis (dated 2019 in TCRdb). For the study in its entirety: The study examined how the T cell repertoire changed over the course of pregnancy in women with multiple sclerosis.

Germline trimming: 5 bases from V, 0 bases from J; junction bases outside gene matches: 10. From its cysteine to its phenylalanine, the CDR3 spans 17 amino acids. The CDR3 DNA has 51 bases and is translated from base 1. CDR1 and CDR2, per the germline V gene, are KGHSH and LQKENI. This clone has a single count. Its antigen is still unknown. The record has no base qualities; no much larger clone is one base away. The library was produced with the immunoSEQ multiplex PCR assay. Held by TCRdb, this immuneACCESS table contains in-frame sequences only and omits some clones. Under half of the omission traces to an unresolved V gene where checked; the cause of the rest is unknown. The sample records around 97,000 clones, 90% of which are singletons. The ten largest clones represent 0.7% to 0.9% of the sample.

The V and J genes are TRBV18 and TRBJ1-3, with 7 bases in between that match TRBD1. The TCR was taken from a female donor in good health, enrolled as a control in a pregnancy study. This material consisted of peripheral blood, taken in the second trimester of pregnancy. The CDR3 region has the sequence CASSGNGQASSGNTIYF. Here is the DNA: TGTGCCAGCTCAGGGAATGGACAGGCGAGCTCTGGAAACACCATATATTTT.